Following are 13 T cell receptor beta chains from one sample sequenced in a study of CD8+CD57+ T cells in acquired aplastic anemia. Profiling of TCR beta VDJ combinations and CDR3 sequences used genomic DNA as template. MiXCR was run by TCRdb on the reads, yielding one entry per CDR3 protein. The sample includes more than 250,000 distinct CDR3 sequences, 45% to 65% of them seen just once. Specimen: sorted CD4+, CD8+, or CD8+CD57+ T cells (not recorded which) from PBMCs. The receptor set was obtained from a human donor with severe aplastic anemia or a healthy control (not recorded which).

The chain employs TRBV12-3 or TRBV12-4 and TRBJ2-7, with 7 bases lining up with TRBD1. The CDR3 is made up of 14 amino acids. Losses at the gene ends were 3 bases for V and 2 bases for J; bases not matched to a gene: 4. This CDR3 reads CASSLTGLAYEQYF. CDR3 coding DNA: TGTGCCAGCAGTTTGACAGGGTTAGCCTACGAGCAGTACTTC.

J is TRBJ1-2 and V is TRBV7-8; 7 bases line up with TRBD1. The CDR3 loop spans 16 amino acids. The V gene end was trimmed by 3 bases and the J gene end by 6 bases; junction bases not matched to a gene: 13. Germline V gives CDR1 SGHVS, CDR2 FQNEAQ. This CDR3 reads CASSFGTVQSIHGYTF. The CDR3 bases are TGTGCCAGCAGCTTTGGGACAGTCCAAAGTATCCATGGCTACACCTTC.

The chain uses TRBV7-9 and TRBJ1-1; D unclear. V shed 5 bases and J shed 2 bases, with 15 bases lying between them. CDR1 SEHNR and CDR2 FQNEAQ come from the germline V gene (reference sequence). This CDR3 is built from 15 residues. The CDR3 DNA reads TGTGCCAGCAGCCCTGCTTTAGCGACCAACACTGAAGCTTTCTTT. Translating it yields CASSPALATNTEAFF.

The rearrangement uses TRBV7-9 and TRBJ2-5, with 11 bases aligning to TRBD2. The CDR3 spans 17 residues. Per the germline V gene, CDR1 is SEHNR and CDR2 is FQNEAQ (reference sequence). V dropped 5 bases and J dropped 3; count of bases not matched to a gene: 11. The DNA for the CDR3 is TGTGCCAGCAGCCCCCCCGGGACTAGCGGTCCCAAAGAGACCCAGTACTTC. Its protein is CASSPPGTSGPKETQYF.

Here the CDR3 DNA reads TGTGCCAGCAGGTCCGGACCCGGCACAGATACGCAGTATTTT. As protein: CASRSGPGTDTQYF. The chain carries TRBV2 and TRBJ2-3; unclear D gene. V gave up 6 bases and J gave up 1 base, with 11 bases separating them. CDR1 is SNHLY, CDR2 FYNNEI, per germline. This CDR3 is built from 14 residues.

With respect to this clonotype: One end of the junction does not line up with germline, which may come from a read error. The genes are TRBV12-3 or TRBV12-4 and TRBJ1-6, with D hard to call. The length of the CDR3 is 13 residues. The CDR3 DNA reads TGCGCCAGCAGTTTACACTATAAGTCACCCCTCCACTTT. It translates to CASSLHYKSPLHF.

Of note for this clonotype: One end of the junction varies from germline; a read error may be responsible. The rearrangement uses TRBV10-3 and TRBJ1-6, with no clear D. CDR3 length: 14 residues. Germline loops: CDR1 ENHRY, CDR2 SYGVKD. CDR3 nucleotides: TGTGCCAGCAGTCATAGTAACAGTGATTCACCCCTCCACTTT. Translated: CASSHSNSDSPLHF.

CDR3: CASSPRDGYNEKLFF. The CDR3 DNA reads TGTGCCAGCAGCCCGCGGGACGGGTATAATGAAAAACTGTTTTTT. The genes are TRBV7-8 and TRBJ1-4; tentatively, D is TRBD1 (5 bases). Trimming took 5 bases from V and 4 from J, leaving 14 bases between them. CDR3 length: 15 residues. Germline CDR1 is SGHVS and CDR2 is FQNEAQ.

The V and J genes are TRBV5-6 and TRBJ1-3; no definite D call. Trimming shortened V by 4 bases and J by 4 bases, and 3 bases separated the two germline ends. The CDR3 contains 11 residues. Germline V gives CDR1 SGHDT, CDR2 YYEEEE. The CDR3 DNA follows: TGTGCCAGCAGCACAGGAAACACCATATATTTT. Protein: CASSTGNTIYF.

The table lists this clonotype with many counts. The CDR3 protein is CASNTDGRWDSPLHF. DNA for the CDR3: TGTGCCAGCAACACCGACGGCCGGTGGGATTCACCCCTCCACTTT. This chain uses TRBV4-2 with TRBJ1-6, with unresolved D. The ends were cut back, 7 bases at V and 8 bases at J, with 18 bases in the middle. The germline V gene has CDR1 LGHNA and CDR2 YNFKEQ. There are 15 residues in the CDR3.

V gene TRBV28 combines with J gene TRBJ2-2; TRBD2 aligns across 8 bases. Germline V CDR1 and CDR2: MDHEN, SYDVKM. There are 15 residues in the CDR3. The ends lost 7 bases at V and 4 bases at J; junction bases unmatched: 8. This CDR3 reads CASNSGGAGTGELFF. DNA for the CDR3: TGTGCCAGCAATTCGGGGGGGGCGGGCACCGGGGAGCTGTTTTTT.

Remarks on this clonotype: One end of the junction varies from germline; a read error may be responsible. This chain connects TRBV20-1 to TRBJ1-5; no clear D gene. This CDR3 is 12 amino acids long. Germline CDR1 reads DFQATT; CDR2 reads SNEGSKA (reference sequence). CDR3 sequence (DNA): TGCAGTGCACGACCAAGTAATCAGCACCAGCATTTT. The encoded protein is CSARPSNQHQHF.

V and J are TRBV10-3 and TRBJ2-1; no reliable D call. Between the trimmed V and J ends, which lost 0 bases and 6 bases, there was a span of 0 bases. The length of the CDR3 is 11 residues. Germline lookup yields CDR1 ENHRY and CDR2 SYGVKD. In DNA form, the CDR3 reads TGTGCCATCAGTGAGTCCAATGAGCAGTTCTTC. Encoded protein: CAISESNEQFF.